This TCR beta chain was sequenced in a study of persistence of HIV-infected CD4 T cells. Sequencing used immunoSEQ version 4 in survey mode. Clones were read by immunoSEQ multiplex PCR, and TCRdb kept only the in-frame ones, dropping some. This sample has some 50,000 clones; 80% to 90% occur once, and the top ten carry around 3.2%. Nonspecific anti-CD3/anti-CD28 bead stimulation represents the broad CD4+ T cell repertoire. Sorting selected CD4+ T cells upregulating both CD40 ligand and CD69. Points on this clone: The antigen remains undetermined.

Germline CDR1 and CDR2: SGHNT and YENEEA. V was cut by 3 bases and J by 3 bases, with 12 bases left in between. This CDR3 is built from 14 residues. Study results and limitations: Rare CMV-responding cells carrying HIV-1 proviruses were not analyzed separately for TCR.

The V call is TRBV11-3, the J call TRBJ2-7; weak D call: TRBD2 (6 bases). This clonotype originated in an adult woman with HIV who was CMV-seropositive. The material was CD4+ T cells sorted from PBMCs after approximately 19-hour stimulation, obtained from a patient who received antiretroviral therapy. CDR3 nucleotide sequence: TGTGCCAGCAGCTTGGGGGGAGGCTTCTACGAGCAGTACTTC. It encodes CASSLGGGFYEQYF.